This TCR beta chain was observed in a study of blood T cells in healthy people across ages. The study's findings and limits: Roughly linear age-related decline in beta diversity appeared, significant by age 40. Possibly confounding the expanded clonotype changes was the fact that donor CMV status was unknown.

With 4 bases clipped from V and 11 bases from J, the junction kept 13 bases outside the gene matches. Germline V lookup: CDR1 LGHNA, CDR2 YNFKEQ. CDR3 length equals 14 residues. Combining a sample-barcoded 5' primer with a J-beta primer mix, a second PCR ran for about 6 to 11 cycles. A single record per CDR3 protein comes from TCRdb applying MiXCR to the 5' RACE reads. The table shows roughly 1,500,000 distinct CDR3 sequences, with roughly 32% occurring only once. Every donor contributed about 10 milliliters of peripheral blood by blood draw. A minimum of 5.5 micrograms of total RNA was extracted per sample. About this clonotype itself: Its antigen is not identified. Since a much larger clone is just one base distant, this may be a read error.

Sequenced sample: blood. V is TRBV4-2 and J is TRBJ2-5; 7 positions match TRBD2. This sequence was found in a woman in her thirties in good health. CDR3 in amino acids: CASSRERALGGQYF. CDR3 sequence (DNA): TGTGCCAGCAGCCGTGAAAGGGCCCTGGGGGGGCAGTACTTC.